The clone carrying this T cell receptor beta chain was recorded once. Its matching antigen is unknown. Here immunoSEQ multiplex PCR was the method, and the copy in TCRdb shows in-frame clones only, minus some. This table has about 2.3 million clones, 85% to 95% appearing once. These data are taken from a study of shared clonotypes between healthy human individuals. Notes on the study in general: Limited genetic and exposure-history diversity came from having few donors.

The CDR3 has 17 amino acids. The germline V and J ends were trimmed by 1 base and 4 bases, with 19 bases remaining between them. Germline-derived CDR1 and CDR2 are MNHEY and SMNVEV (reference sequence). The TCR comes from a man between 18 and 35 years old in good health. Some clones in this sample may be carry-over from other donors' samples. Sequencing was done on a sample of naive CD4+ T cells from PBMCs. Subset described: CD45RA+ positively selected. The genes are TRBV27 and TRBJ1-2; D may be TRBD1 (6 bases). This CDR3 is CASSLLGAESQLYGYTF. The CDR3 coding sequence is TGTGCCAGCAGTTTATTGGGGGCCGAGTCACAACTCTATGGCTACACCTTC.